Presented here are 18 T cell receptor beta chains from one specimen sequenced in a study of coeliac disease. Only in-frame clones appear in the TCRdb table, and some are missing; sequencing was by immunoSEQ multiplex PCR. The sample holds about 3,700 clones; 69% are singletons and the top ten take around 9%. The sample taken for sequencing was intraepithelial lymphocytes from the gut. These receptors originate from a man aged 30 to 45 with celiac disease.

In the case of this clone: The junction shows a germline mismatch at one end, possibly a read error. The rearrangement uses TRBV7-7 and TRBJ2-7, with D tentatively TRBD2 (5 bases). Germline CDR1 is SSHAT and CDR2 is FNYEAQ (reference sequence). This CDR3 comprises 15 residues. The CDR3: CASSLAPTGSYEQYF. CDR3 nucleotide sequence: TGTGCTAGCAGCTTAGCGCCCACGGGCTCCTACGAGCAGTACTTC.

This chain connects TRBV6-1 to TRBJ1-5; D unresolved. CDR1 is MNHNS, CDR2 SASEGT, per germline. The CDR3 runs 15 residues. Trimming pared 7 bases from V and 4 bases from J, leaving 17 bases between. As DNA, the CDR3 is TGTGCCAGCAATATCGGTAGCCAAGTAAATCAGCCCCAGCATTTT. Its protein is CASNIGSQVNQPQHF.

This clone was found a few times. The genes are TRBV5-6 and TRBJ1-2, with D possibly matching TRBD1 (5 bases). CDR1 is SGHDT and CDR2 is YYEEEE in the germline V gene. Trimming took off 0 bases at V and 4 bases at J, with 13 bases between the two ends. This CDR3 is 15 amino acids long. The CDR3 region is CASSLAGLLLYGYTF. The CDR3 nucleotides read TGTGCCAGCAGCTTGGCAGGGCTTCTACTCTATGGCTACACCTTC.

This sequence joins TRBV11-2 and TRBJ2-3, with 10 bases lining up with TRBD1. The CDR3 totals 17 residues. The V gene's germline CDR1 is SGHAT and CDR2 FQNNGV. J was trimmed by 2 bases and V by 2 bases; bases with no gene match: 7. The CDR3 bases are TGTGCCAGCAGCTTACTCGACAGGGGGCCGACCACAGATACGCAGTATTTT. Its translation is CASSLLDRGPTTDTQYF.

In this sample, this clone turned up a few times. The chain recombines TRBV7-3 with TRBJ2-7; 13 bases map to TRBD2. J was trimmed by 6 bases and V by 5 bases; bases with no gene match: 7. The CDR3 runs to 15 residues. Germline CDR1 is SGHTA and CDR2 is FQGTGA. This CDR3 reads CASSPGLAGPLEQYF. As DNA, the CDR3 is TGTGCCAGCAGCCCGGGACTAGCGGGACCCCTCGAGCAGTACTTC.

This clone was seen more than once but under ten times. The chain links TRBV27 to TRBJ2-3, with 9 bases lining up with TRBD1. The CDR3 runs to 16 residues. CDR1 and CDR2 (germline): MNHEY, SMNVEV (reference sequence). V lost 6 bases to trimming and J lost 1 base; unmatched junction nucleotides: 8. As DNA, the CDR3 is TGTGCCAGCAGCCGTCCACAGGGGGCGGGCACAGATACGCAGTATTTT. Translation: CASSRPQGAGTDTQYF.

V and J are TRBV6-1 and TRBJ2-7; TRBD1 agrees at 10 bases. The CDR3 sequence is 14 residues long. After removal of 7 bases from V and 2 bases from J, the junction contained 5 bases not matched to a gene. Germline lookup yields CDR1 MNHNS and CDR2 SASEGT. Written as DNA, the CDR3 is TGTGCCAGCACTCGACAGGGGGCAGCCTACGAGCAGTACTTC. It is translated as CASTRQGAAYEQYF.

V usage is TRBV14 and J usage is TRBJ2-5, with a tentative D call TRBD2 (6 bases). The CDR3 is made up of 16 amino acids. Germline lookup yields CDR1 SGHDN and CDR2 FVKESK. V was shortened by 0 bases and J by 5 bases, with 16 bases between the two germline ends. The CDR3: CASSQDLGLQRETQYF. In DNA, the CDR3 is TGTGCCAGCAGCCAAGATCTGGGACTCCAACGGGAGACCCAGTACTTC. Complete variable domain (other parts from reference TRBV14 and TRBJ2-5): EAGVTQFPSHSVIEKGQTVTLRCDPISGHDNLYWYRRVMGKEIKFLLHFVKESKQDESGMPNNRFLAERTGGTYSTLKVQPAELEDSGVYFCASSQDLGLQRETQYFGPGTRLLVL.

This chain connects TRBV7-2 to TRBJ2-7; TRBD2 is a possible D gene (5 bases). Trimming removed 7 bases at V and 4 bases at J, with 17 bases between. Germline V CDR1 and CDR2: SGHTA, FQGNSA. CDR3 length: 14 amino acids. DNA for the CDR3: TGTGCCAGCAACCCATTTGGAGGCAGTTACGAGCAGTACTTC. This encodes CASNPFGGSYEQYF.

The V gene is TRBV5-1, the J gene TRBJ2-3; a possible D gene is TRBD2 (6 bases). The CDR3 runs to 12 residues. Looked up from germline, CDR1 is SGHRS and CDR2 is YFSETQ. Trimming left V 7 bases short and J 6 bases short, with 12 bases between. The CDR3, as DNA: TGCGCCAGCCGGGACTCTTGGGATACGCAGTATTTT. Its protein product is CASRDSWDTQYF.

The chain has TRBV7-9 and TRBJ1-1, with D maybe TRBD1 (6 bases). Trimming pared 11 bases from V and 1 base from J, leaving 11 bases between. The CDR3 totals 12 residues. Germline V CDR1 and CDR2: SEHNR, FQNEAQ (reference sequence). CDR3 DNA sequence: TGTGCCGGGATACAGGGGAACACTGAAGCTTTCTTT. Its protein product is CAGIQGNTEAFF.

This sequence joins TRBV5-5 and TRBJ2-1; D might be TRBD2 (5 bases). With 2 bases removed from V and 8 bases from J, the gap between germline ends came to 11 bases. CDR3 length equals 13 residues. CDR1 and CDR2 from the germline V gene are SGHKS and YYEKEE (reference sequence). CDR3 DNA: TGTGCCAGCAGCTTCCCCGGACTTGATGAGCAGTTCTTC. Translated, it gives CASSFPGLDEQFF.

The V and J genes are TRBV5-1 and TRBJ2-5; D is undetermined. The germline V gene has CDR1 SGHRS and CDR2 YFSETQ. The CDR3 spans 11 residues. V lost 2 bases to trimming and J lost 5 bases, with 4 bases between them. CDR3 region: CASSFGETQYF. The CDR3 DNA reads TGCGCCAGCAGCTTCGGGGAGACCCAGTACTTC.

The chain recombines TRBV7-2 with TRBJ2-3, with 7 bases lining up with TRBD2. The V segment lost 7 bases and the J segment 2 bases; nucleotides outside the gene matches: 9. CDR1 and CDR2 from the germline V gene are SGHTA and FQGNSA. This CDR3 comprises 15 residues. The CDR3 nucleotides read TGTGCCAGCAATAGGGTGAGCGGGATCACAGATACGCAGTATTTT. It is translated as CASNRVSGITDTQYF.

This chain joins TRBV4-2 and TRBJ1-3, with TRBD1 identical over 10 bases. Per germline, CDR1 LGHNA and CDR2 YNFKEQ. V lost 0 bases and J lost 4; bases outside the gene matches: 6. The CDR3 runs 17 residues. CDR3 in DNA: TGTGCCAGCAGCCAAGAAAAAGGGACAGGGGCAGGAAACACCATATATTTT. Translating it yields CASSQEKGTGAGNTIYF.

This sequence joins TRBV5-6 and TRBJ2-7, with D unclear. The CDR3 length is 14 residues. V was shortened by 0 bases and J by 1 base, with 8 bases between the two germline ends. Germline V gene sequence: CDR1 SGHDT, CDR2 YYEEEE. This chain's CDR3 is CASSLGSGSYEQYF. As DNA, the CDR3 is TGTGCCAGCAGCTTGGGATCAGGATCCTACGAGCAGTACTTC.

The chain combines TRBV30 with TRBJ2-7, with unresolved D. The CDR3 consists of 12 residues. Germline V gene sequence: CDR1 GTSNPN, CDR2 SVGIG (reference sequence). Trimming left V 5 bases short and J 0 bases short, with 8 bases between. CDR3 residues: CAWGRLSYEQYF. The DNA of the CDR3 is TGTGCCTGGGGCAGGCTCTCCTACGAGCAGTACTTC.

In its sample, this clone is medium-sized. CDR3 protein: CASSYPREGGEQYF. The CDR3 nucleotides are TGTGCCAGCAGTTACCCCCGAGAGGGCGGGGAGCAGTACTTC. J is TRBJ2-7 and V is TRBV6-5; possible D gene TRBD2, 5 bases. CDR3 length: 14 residues. V lost 2 bases to trimming and J lost 7 bases, with 15 bases between them. From germline, CDR1 is MNHEY and CDR2 SVGAGI.